A single sample is the source of the 20 T cell receptor beta chains below, sequenced in a study of Graves' ophthalmopathy and Graves' hyperthyroidism. RNA transcripts were the source from which TCR beta CDR3 regions were amplified. HTBI primers were employed in first-round RT-PCR, then a second-round multiplex PCR followed. TCRdb passed the multiplex PCR reads through MiXCR, listing each CDR3 protein once. The table has around 1,200,000 distinct CDR3 sequences, about 38% seen once; the top ten hold 8.5% to 14%. The source material was peripheral blood or thyroid tissue (not recorded which). The source of these receptors is an adult man with Graves' hyperthyroidism.

V usage is TRBV24-1 and J usage is TRBJ1-5, with 8 bases matching TRBD1. The germline gives CDR1 KGHDR, CDR2 SFDVKD. The J segment lost 14 bases and the V segment lost 1 base, leaving 6 bases of the junction unmatched. This CDR3 comprises 13 residues. The CDR3 spells CATSDLGTGAEHF. The CDR3 coding sequence is TGTGCCACCAGTGATTTAGGGACAGGAGCGGAGCATTTT.

In its sample, this clonotype was seen many times. The rearrangement links TRBV4-1 to TRBJ2-5; D perhaps matches TRBD1 (5 bases). This CDR3 has 14 amino acids. The V gene's germline CDR1 is MGHRA and CDR2 YSYEKL. The V end was cut by 4 bases, the J end by 5 bases, with 14 bases between. The CDR3: CASSLPGWGETQYF. The CDR3 DNA sequence: TGCGCCAGCAGCCTACCCGGGTGGGGCGAGACCCAGTACTTC.

As DNA, the CDR3 is TGTGCCAGTATAGGGACAGGGAGAGCCTACGAGCAGTACTTC. As protein: CASIGTGRAYEQYF. This chain connects TRBV19 to TRBJ2-7, with TRBD1 matching over 9 bases. Germline lookup yields CDR1 LNHDA and CDR2 SQIVND (reference sequence). V dropped 7 bases and J dropped 2; count of bases not matched to a gene: 6. The CDR3 spans 14 residues.

This clonotype has ten or more counts. The CDR3 nucleotides read TGTGCCAGCAGCCTCGACTATCGGCAGACCCAGTACTTC. This sequence encodes CASSLDYRQTQYF. J is TRBJ2-5 and V is TRBV11-2; perhaps TRBD2 as D (5 bases). The CDR3 is made up of 13 amino acids. In germline, CDR1 is SGHAT, CDR2 FQNNGV. V lost 5 bases to trimming and J lost 6 bases, with 13 bases between them.

This clonotype was counted many times. The chain employs TRBV29-1 and TRBJ1-1, with D perhaps matching TRBD1 (5 bases). CDR1 and CDR2 from the germline V gene are SQVTM and ANQGSEA. The CDR3 has 12 residues. V was shortened by 4 bases and J by 7 bases, with 13 bases between the two germline ends. The CDR3 here is CSVVQGLSEAFF. The CDR3 nucleotides are TGCAGCGTTGTCCAGGGACTTAGTGAAGCTTTCTTT. The full variable domain, completed using reference TRBV29-1 and TRBJ1-1, is SAVISQKPSRDICQRGTSLTIQCQVDSQVTMMFWYRQQPGQSLTLIATANQGSEATYESGFVIDKFPISRPNLTFSTLTVSNMSPEDSSIYLCSVVQGLSEAFFGQGTRLTVV.

This chain uses TRBV15 with TRBJ2-3; D is ambiguous. V was cut by 8 bases and J by 2 bases, with 11 bases left in between. The CDR3 contains 13 residues. Per germline, CDR1 LNHNV and CDR2 YYDKDF (reference sequence). CDR3 loop: CATGETFTDTQYF. CDR3 nucleotide sequence: TGTGCCACCGGAGAGACGTTCACAGATACGCAGTATTTT. The full variable domain, with the rest looked up from reference TRBV15 and TRBJ2-3, is DAMVIQNPRYQVTQFGKPVTLSCSQTLNHNVMYWYQQKSSQAPKLLFHYYDKDFNNEADTPDNFQSRRPNTSFCFLDIRSPGLGDTAMYLCATGETFTDTQYFGPGTRLTVL.

This clonotype showed up just once. A much bigger clone sits one base away, suggesting this may be a read error. The missing conserved phenylalanine or tryptophan at the end of this CDR3 makes a read error likely. The J gene is TRBJ2-5, the V gene TRBV25-1; D call uncertain. The germline V gene encodes CDR1 MGHDK and CDR2 SYGVNS. CDR3 length: 16 residues. Trimming left V 3 bases short and J 5 bases short, with 19 bases between. CDR3 nucleotides: TGTGCCAGCAGTGACACCCGAGGCCGTTTGTCGGAGACCCAGTACCTC. It yields the protein CASSDTRGRLSETQYL.

This clonotype showed up many times. The V call is TRBV7-2, the J call TRBJ1-1; TRBD1 might be the D (5 bases). The CDR3 is made up of 15 amino acids. V was clipped by 1 base and J by 4 bases, with 13 bases between them. Germline loops: CDR1 SGHTA, CDR2 FQGNSA. CDR3 amino acids: CASSLGAGTTTEAFF. CDR3 in DNA: TGTGCCAGCAGCTTAGGTGCAGGGACCACCACTGAAGCTTTCTTT.

Ten or more counts support this clonotype. The V call is TRBV25-1, the J call TRBJ2-7; D ambiguous. The ends were cut back, 0 bases at V and 3 bases at J, with 6 bases in the middle. Germline CDR1 reads MGHDK; CDR2 reads SYGVNS. The CDR3 runs 13 residues. The CDR3 spells CASSEYPGYEQYF. CDR3 sequence (DNA): TGTGCCAGCAGTGAATATCCGGGCTACGAGCAGTACTTC.

The sample holds many counts of this clonotype. V gene TRBV20-1 combines with J gene TRBJ1-5; no firm D call. The CDR3 has 14 amino acids. Per germline, CDR1 DFQATT and CDR2 SNEGSKA (reference sequence). V gave up 2 bases and J gave up 3 bases, with 11 bases separating them. The CDR3 sequence is CSARSWANNQPQHF. The CDR3 bases are TGCAGTGCTAGAAGTTGGGCCAACAATCAGCCCCAGCATTTT.

The table lists this clonotype with a few counts. The chain carries TRBV7-9 and TRBJ1-6; 10 positions match TRBD1. The V and J ends lost 5 bases and 11 bases, in that order; junction bases with no gene match: 3. CDR3 length: 13 residues. Germline-derived CDR1 and CDR2 are SEHNR and FQNEAQ (reference sequence). Here the CDR3 reads CASSVGQGTPLHF. In nucleotides, the CDR3 is TGTGCCAGCAGCGTGGGACAGGGGACACCCCTCCACTTT.

The chain uses TRBV11-2 and TRBJ1-2; TRBD1 might be the D (6 bases). Germline V lookup: CDR1 SGHAT, CDR2 FQNNGV. This CDR3 has 14 amino acids. V was pared by 6 bases and J by 5 bases, with 16 bases between. The CDR3 is CASSGPTGRYGYTF. CDR3 nucleotide sequence: TGTGCCAGCAGTGGTCCGACAGGACGGTATGGCTACACCTTC.

This clonotype was seen ten or more times. The chain uses TRBV20-1 and TRBJ1-2; the D gene is possibly TRBD1 (5 bases). The V and J ends lost 5 bases and 4 bases respectively, with 14 bases between them. Germline values: CDR1 DFQATT, CDR2 SNEGSKA (reference sequence). The CDR3 has 13 residues. The CDR3 spells CSAFPTEPYGYTF. The CDR3 DNA follows: TGCAGTGCTTTCCCGACAGAACCCTATGGCTACACCTTC.

This clonotype has ten or more counts. The rearrangement joins TRBV19 to TRBJ1-5; 7 nucleotides align to TRBD1. Trimming at V came to 2 bases and at J to 4 bases, leaving 5 bases not matched to a gene. CDR1 is LNHDA, CDR2 SQIVND, per germline (reference sequence). This CDR3 is built from 15 residues. In nucleotides, the CDR3 is TGTGCCAGTAGTATACCCCCACAGGGGAATCAGCCCCAGCATTTT. Amino acid sequence: CASSIPPQGNQPQHF.

The genes are TRBV10-2 and TRBJ1-5, with a possible D match to TRBD1 (5 bases). Germline V gene lookup returns CDR1 WSHSY and CDR2 SAAADI. V lost 4 bases to trimming and J lost 5 bases, with 12 bases between them. The CDR3 contains 14 residues. This CDR3 is CASSAGGFDQPQHF. The CDR3 nucleotides read TGCGCCAGCAGTGCCGGGGGTTTTGATCAGCCCCAGCATTTT.

This clonotype was found many times. The chain is built from TRBV10-3 and TRBJ2-7, with TRBD2 identical over 13 bases. This CDR3 is built from 16 residues. CDR1 ENHRY and CDR2 SYGVKD come from the germline V gene. V shed 6 bases and J 2 bases; nucleotides not matched to a gene: 7. CDR3 protein: CAISRTSGRLAYEQYF. The CDR3 nucleotides are TGTGCCATCAGCAGGACTAGCGGGAGACTTGCCTACGAGCAGTACTTC.

This clonotype was detected only once. This may arise from a read error, as a much more abundant clone is one base away. This sequence joins TRBV11-1 and TRBJ2-5, with D tentatively TRBD2 (5 bases). V was trimmed by 1 base and J by 0 bases, leaving 12 bases between them. CDR1 is SGHAT and CDR2 is FQDESV in the germline V gene (reference sequence). This CDR3 has 16 residues. The CDR3 protein is CASSLDGGRNQETQYF. The DNA of the CDR3 is TGTGCCAGCAGCTTAGATGGAGGACGCAACCAAGAGACCCAGTACTTC. Complete variable domain (other parts from reference TRBV11-1 and TRBJ2-5): EAEVAQSPRYKITEKSQAVAFWCDPISGHATLYWYRQILGQGPELLVQFQDESVVDDSQLPKDRFSAERLKGVDSTLKIQPAELGDSAMYLCASSLDGGRNQETQYFGPGTRLLVL.

This chain uses TRBV9 with TRBJ2-3; D gene ambiguous. Per the germline V gene, CDR1 is SGDLS and CDR2 is YYNGEE. Trimming shortened V by 2 bases and J by 6 bases, and 10 bases separated the two germline ends. This CDR3 spans 13 amino acids. CDR3 residues: CASSVFMADTQYF. The CDR3 DNA sequence: TGTGCCAGCAGCGTTTTTATGGCTGATACGCAGTATTTT.

This clonotype came up a few times. The chain employs TRBV12-3 or TRBV12-4 and TRBJ1-2; D is ambiguous. The CDR3 totals 11 residues. The germline V and J ends were trimmed by 8 bases and 7 bases, with 11 bases remaining between them. CDR3 loop: CASGRKSGYTF. The DNA of the CDR3 is TGTGCCAGCGGGCGTAAGAGTGGCTACACCTTC.

The gene calls are TRBV29-1 and TRBJ2-7; D may be TRBD1 (8 bases). V was pared by 8 bases and J by 2 bases, with 16 bases between. This CDR3 has 13 amino acids. Looked up from germline, CDR1 is SQVTM and CDR2 is ANQGSEA. For the CDR3, the DNA is TGCAGCTTGGGGGGGACAGGAGCCTACGAGCAGTACTTC. It specifies CSLGGTGAYEQYF.